This TCR beta chain derives from a study of beta chain features in type 1 diabetes. Purities in excess of 95% were seen in all sorted populations. Findings and caveats of the study: For Type 1 diabetes patients, all four CD4+ subsets carried TCRB CDR3s that were moderately but significantly shorter.

cDNA synthesis used the whole RNA isolate, giving expressed TCRB sequences. TCRdb's table, derived via immunoSEQ multiplex PCR, lists solely in-frame clones and lacks some. Among approximately 170,000 clones listed, less than 9.5% were seen once. Germline CDR1 SGHAT, CDR2 FQNNGV. Trimming removed 0 bases from V and 2 bases from J; junction bases left unmatched: 8. This CDR3 spans 17 amino acids. To note about this clone: Its antigen is as yet unknown.

The material sequenced was central memory CD4+ T cells from blood. The chain carries TRBV11-2 and TRBJ1-1, with 8 bases fitting TRBD1. This sequence was found in a woman between 40 and 50 years old with type 1 diabetes. The CDR3 nucleotides are TGTGCCAGCAGCTTAGATGCGCAGGGGGCTGGAAACACTGAAGCTTTCTTT. It encodes CASSLDAQGAGNTEAFF.